What follows is one T cell receptor (beta chain) and its context. This clonotype occurred a few times. No cognate antigen has been identified for it. Base qualities are missing; no much larger clone stands one base away. Compared with germline, V lacks 5 bases and J lacks 7 bases; bases without a gene match: 11. Taken from the germline V gene, the CDR1 and CDR2 loops are SGHTA and FQGNSA. Inclusive of the bounding cysteine and phenylalanine, the CDR3 is 15 residues long. Only the CDR3 DNA is retained, 45 bases long and in frame from the first base. The roughly 42 donors, aged roughly 6 to 95 years, were systemically healthy Caucasian individuals from Russia. Each donor gave approximately 10 milliliters of peripheral blood, collected into EDTA-treated Vacutainer tubes. Ficoll-Paque density-gradient centrifugation was used to isolate PBMCs, with at least 7 million per sample. Total RNA, at least 5 micrograms per sample, was extracted from PBMCs with Trizol reagent. For every donor, an aliquot of PBMCs went through flow cytometry to measure the percentages of naive CD45RAhigh/CD27high T cells.

This sample stems from a study of blood T cells in healthy people across ages (dated by TCRdb to the mid-2010s). A note on the overall study: In model experiments, roughly one uniquely barcoded TCR beta cDNA molecule per two T cells was captured by template switching. The study measured age-related changes in TCR beta repertoire diversity using deep sequencing normalized with unique cDNA molecular identifiers. Donors were grouped into four age groups: young (average roughly 16 years), middle-aged (approximately 41), aged (about 60) and long-lived (around 80). To avoid experimental bias, donors of different ages were distributed randomly across sequencing lanes. The study analyzed two additional independent replicas of 1 million unique cDNA reads from the same blood draw for two donors, one aged 18 to 30 and one aged 80 or older.

Libraries were prepared through 5' RACE. A second roughly 7 to 11 cycle PCR used a sample-barcoded 5' primer and a J-beta primer mix. Each TCR beta cDNA molecule received a unique molecular identifier from a template-switch 5' adaptor carrying 12 random nucleotides. Each sample yielded at least 2.5 million CDR3-containing paired-end reads. The Mint cDNA synthesis kit, primed by a TRBC-specific oligonucleotide, was used to synthesize first-strand cDNA from all RNA. Following uracil-DNA glycosylase treatment, a first 18-cycle PCR with universal primers M1SS and BC2_uni_R was performed on all cDNA. Concerning the study's data processing: For normalization, 1 million high-quality reads, each with a distinct molecular identifier, were randomly selected from each sample. Reads with shared molecular identifiers were discarded instead of being binned into consensus sequences. CDR3 identification, clonotype clustering and error correction used MiTCR with a Q25 quality threshold and the strictest error-elimination algorithm. A nonparametric unseen species model with Euler transformation was used to estimate lower-bound total TCR beta diversity. TCRdb passed the public sequencing reads through fastp at Q25 and MiXCR, retaining productive beta sequences. All rows with the same CDR3 protein become a single entry with the most common DNA and genes. TCRdb assigned the V and J calls; the authors' analysis was not used. The sample has fewer than 2 million distinct CDR3 sequences on record, 30% to 40% of them singletons. The ten largest account for roughly 24% of the sample.

On the study overall, not on this receptor specifically: Estimates of total diversity based on one million sequenced T cells were regarded as lower bounds and as underestimates. The long-lived group showed more naive CD4+ T cells, fewer expanded clones and increased TCR diversity than the aged group, suggesting age selection. Observed TCR beta diversity per million T cells fell roughly linearly with age, and a significant reduction was already apparent by age around 44. Bulk unsorted PBMC profiling prevented conclusive comparison of naive and antigen-experienced compartments. There was a strong correlation between observed TCR beta diversity and the percentage of naive T cells measured by flow cytometry. Because donor CMV infection status was unknown, age-related changes in expanded clonotypes were potentially confounded.

Sequencing input: blood. The TCR sequence derives from a human donor in good health. The chain is made from TRBV7-2 and TRBJ1-5; 7 bases in between match TRBD1. The DNA is as follows: TGTGCCAGCAGCCTTAACAGGGGAAGAGAGCAGCCCCAGCATTTT. The translation is CASSLNRGREQPQHF.